This T cell receptor beta chain was retrieved from a study of blood T cell repertoires in COVID-19. The repertoire was sequenced with immunoSEQ multiplex PCR; TCRdb's copy has only in-frame clones and lacks some. The table lists 70,000 to 95,000 clones, roughly 86% of them singletons. Trimming removed 3 bases from V and 8 bases from J; junction bases left unmatched: 5. The CDR3 is made up of 15 amino acids. Germline V lookup: CDR1 MNHEY, CDR2 SMNVEV (reference sequence). Sequenced: peripheral blood. This TCR derives from a human donor in a cohort sampled during active COVID-19. The chain recombines TRBV27 with TRBJ1-4; 11 positions agree with TRBD1. CDR3 region: CASSLGGTGGEKLFF. In DNA form, the CDR3 reads TGTGCCAGCAGTTTGGGGGGGACAGGGGGAGAAAAACTGTTTTTT.